This T cell receptor (beta chain) is from a study of blood T cell repertoires in COVID-19. Looking at the study overall: COVID-19 samples from acute and convalescent phases originated in the United States, Italy and Spain. The analysed material was cDNA or gDNA that came from T cells, B-cell-depleted T cells, or PBMCs.

The CDR3 loop spans 16 amino acids. CDR1 and CDR2 (germline): SGHTA, FQGNSA. V lost 0 bases to trimming and J lost 0 bases; unmatched junction nucleotides: 4. Authors' data handling: Reference gene primer amplification yielded estimated nucleated cell counts. Assay used: immunoSEQ multiplex PCR; TCRdb lists only in-frame clones, some missing. Clone size and the V and J calls come from that table; the DNA yielded D and trimming. The sample carries over 100,000 clones, roughly four fifths recorded once. The receptor was isolated from a man aged 60 to 69 with acute or convalescent COVID-19. The chain has TRBV7-2 and TRBJ2-7; 8 positions match TRBD1. The sample was peripheral blood. CDR3 bases: TGTGCCAGCAGCTTAGCAGGTCAGGGGGCCTCCTACGAGCAGTACTTC. It is translated as CASSLAGQGASYEQYF.